The clone carrying this T cell receptor (beta chain) was seen ten or more times. MiXCR, applied by TCRdb to the 5' RACE reads, yields one record per CDR3 protein. The sample holds 200,000 to 300,000 distinct CDR3 sequences, about an eighth seen once. This specimen belongs to a study of T cells after yellow fever vaccination. This CDR3 is 16 amino acids long. Germline values: CDR1 SGHRS, CDR2 YFSETQ. The ends were cut back, 3 bases at V and 0 bases at J, with 12 bases in the middle. V is TRBV5-1 and J is TRBJ2-2; tentative D call: TRBD2 (5 bases). The sequence was collected from a man aged 25-45 years who received the YFV17D yellow fever vaccine. The sequencing used CD4+ T cells sorted from PBMCs, collected 45 days after the yellow fever booster vaccination. This chain's CDR3 is CASSWSGVSNTGELFF. Written as DNA, the CDR3 is TGCGCCAGCAGCTGGTCCGGGGTCTCGAACACCGGGGAGCTGTTTTTT.